This T cell receptor beta chain was sequenced in a study of naive and memory T cell subsets (TCRdb year 2017). Study-level background: The figure summarizing the skin biopsy and whole blood samples listed some 10 blood donors, 7 tuberculin skin test biopsies and 3 saline control biopsies. Usually PCR2 was run as a SYBR Green qPCR and stopped at a set threshold, although low-input samples could use end-point PCR (roughly 6 cycles) instead. What the authors observed across the whole study: The RNA-based method was acknowledged to be potentially sensitive to changes in TCR transcripts with T cell activation and differentiation.

To prepare the library, 5' RACE was applied. The ligated cDNA was amplified by four rounds of PCR, in which nested alpha and beta constant region primers were used together with the SP2 primer. For the blood and skin samples, TCR RNA was reverse transcribed with SuperScript IV using primers for the alpha and beta constant regions. T4 RNA ligase 1 was used to ligate an oligonucleotide containing the Illumina SP2 primer and a UMI to the 3' end of the cDNA. To prevent hairpin formation, the 12-nucleotide UMI was made up of two random hexamers with an eight-base spacer between them. TCR alpha and beta chain libraries were processed separately from the second PCR onward, with dual indexing for multiplexing. After pooling, the indexed libraries were analyzed by capillary electrophoresis and sequenced on either an Illumina MiSeq or NextSeq. Libraries were spiked with PhiX DNA at roughly 5-7.5% so that base diversity was increased and cluster recognition was improved. The authors' analysis ran thus. Demultiplexor extracted UMIs from read 2, combined them with read 1 TCR sequence, and split reads by sample indices. Decombinator identified V and J genes and V-J junctions and gave each TCR a five-part identifier that included V and J deletions. Collapsinator relied on UMIs to correct both sequencing errors and PCR amplification heterogeneity, producing a UMI-based abundance for each TCR. CDR3Translator turned identifiers into nucleotide sequence, translated the nucleotide sequence into amino acids, and pulled out CDR3 regions based on terminal motifs. After normalization to the amount of input RNA, error-corrected alpha and beta TCR counts from blood and skin were compared. Using fastp at Q25 and MiXCR, TCRdb reprocessed the public reads and kept productive beta chains. CDR3 protein sequences are deduplicated, and each keeps its most common genes and DNA. The V and J calls, along with clone size, are taken from TCRdb and not from the paper's own processing. A total of about 62,000 distinct CDR3 sequences appear in this sample, approximately 8% of them only once. Roughly a fifth of the sample comes from the top ten.

Trimming costs V 5 bases and J 4 bases, and their ends lie 9 bases apart. From the germline V gene, CDR1 is MDHEN and CDR2 is SYDVKM. From the cysteine up to the phenylalanine, the CDR3 has a length of 12 residues. Left in the record is the CDR3 DNA by itself, 36 bases read in frame from the first base. Using 3' ligation of a UMI-containing oligonucleotide to TCR cDNA, the study laid out a robust and sensitive protocol to amplify, sequence and analyze TCRs. For whole blood analysis, over 2 ml of peripheral blood was collected from healthy adult volunteers into Tempus tubes, and RNA was extracted following the manufacturer's instructions. Total RNA, without cell sorting, was DNase treated with RQ1 DNase before reverse transcription, targeting 1 to 1000 ng input. Skin biopsy and whole blood libraries were made to test pipeline robustness in samples where T cells form a minority population. This clonotype was detected many times. It has no known antigen specificity. Per-nucleotide qualities are absent, and no much larger clonotype sits a single base away.

The chain joins TRBV28 to TRBJ2-7, with no confidently assigned D gene. This TCR was sampled from a female donor in good health. The DNA reads as follows: TGTGCCAGCAGTGAGATCGAGTACGAGCAGTACTTC. Translated, it gives CASSEIEYEQYF.